This TCR beta chain was profiled in a study of blood T cell repertoires in COVID-19. As for the study in general: Sites in the United States, Italy and Spain provided acute and convalescent COVID-19 samples. Sample material is recorded as cDNA or gDNA derived from T cells, B-cell-depleted T cells, or PBMCs.

The germline V and J ends were trimmed by 2 bases and 5 bases, with 12 bases remaining between them. The germline gives CDR1 MNHEY, CDR2 SVGAGI. The CDR3 is 14 amino acids. In the authors' methods: For nucleated cells, counts were estimated from reference gene primer amplification. TCRdb's table, derived via immunoSEQ multiplex PCR, lists solely in-frame clones and lacks some. V and J calls and clone size are copied from that table; D and trimming were computed from the DNA. The data contain just over 650,000 clones, more than 80% of them seen just once; the ten biggest clones take up roughly 0.26%. The chain links TRBV6-5 to TRBJ1-1; D remains ambiguous. The sequenced material came from peripheral blood. This clonotype was obtained from a woman aged 18 to 35 with acute or convalescent COVID-19. The DNA for the CDR3 is TGTGCCAGCAGTTACATTACGAGTAGTACTGAAGCTTTCTTT. Translating gives CASSYITSSTEAFF.